The entry below describes one T cell receptor beta chain. Its antigen is as yet unknown. This specimen includes other DNA sequences encoding the same CDR3. This sample stems from a study of beta chain features in type 1 diabetes. Study-level information: Patients were similar to healthy donors in age and gender (as well as in cell yields).

Study outcomes and limitations: In all four CD4+ subsets, TCRB CDR3 length was significantly, moderately reduced in type 1 diabetes.

Expressed TCRB transcripts got sequenced, as all isolated RNA was reverse transcribed. Method: immunoSEQ multiplex PCR; TCRdb's copy keeps in-frame clones and lacks some. Of 400,000 to 450,000 clones listed, approximately 15% were seen once; the top ten hold about 0.04%. About 120 mL of blood, on average, came from one heparinised draw per donor. The sample was naive CD4+ T cells from blood. This receptor was taken from a man in his thirties or forties in good health.

The CDR3 spells CASSLSRDGQPQHF. In nucleotides, the CDR3 is TGTGCCAGCAGTCTCTCCAGGGATGGGCAGCCCCAGCATTTT. V gene TRBV7-2 combines with J gene TRBJ1-5, with D tentatively TRBD1 (5 bases). CDR1 is SGHTA and CDR2 is FQGNSA in the germline V gene. CDR3 length: 14 amino acids. V shed 6 bases and J shed 7 bases, with 16 bases lying between them.